This entry describes one TCR beta chain. As yet, its antigen is unknown. Trimming removed 8 bases from V and 7 bases from J, with 17 bases in between. The CDR3 runs to 14 residues. The V gene's germline CDR1 is KGHSH and CDR2 LQKENI. Controls scored 5 or less on a depressive symptom inventory and never had mood disorders. Donors lacked major illness, comorbidities, regular medication, drug use, or heavy drinking. Typically 85% to 95% of enriched cells were CD4+. This record comes from a study of untreated major depressive disorder. The table came from immunoSEQ multiplex PCR; TCRdb's copy has only in-frame clones and leaves some out. The data contain some 21,000 clones, about 90% of them singletons. Broader study findings: The small study sample limits how generally findings apply.

The chain recombines TRBV18 with TRBJ2-2; possible D gene TRBD2, 5 bases. What was sequenced was CD4+ T cells from PBMCs. This receptor was obtained from a middle-aged woman in good health. CDR3 DNA: TGTGCCAGCCCGAGTGACACGGGGATCGGGGAGCTGTTTTTT. Its translation: CASPSDTGIGELFF.